Below are 24 T cell receptor beta chains sequenced from a single sample in a study of blood T cell repertoires in COVID-19. Repertoires were generated with immunoSEQ multiplex PCR, while TCRdb's copy carries only in-frame clones and drops some. The sample comprises fewer than 200,000 clones, about 84% of which are singletons, and about 12% rests with the top ten. Sequencing input: PBMCs or T cells enriched from blood (not recorded which). The receptors shown here come from a man between 50 and 59 years old who had recovered from COVID-19.

The rearrangement links TRBV5-1 to TRBJ2-2, with D possibly TRBD1 on 5 matching bases. The CDR3 consists of 16 residues. The germline V and J ends were trimmed by 0 bases and 0 bases, with 9 bases remaining between them. Germline-derived CDR1 and CDR2 are SGHRS and YFSETQ. This CDR3 is CASSLDIRANTGELFF. The CDR3 DNA reads TGCGCCAGCAGCTTGGATATCAGGGCGAACACCGGGGAGCTGTTTTTT.

The gene calls are TRBV11-2 and TRBJ2-5, with TRBD2 matching over 11 bases. The germline gives CDR1 SGHAT, CDR2 FQNNGV. The CDR3 length is 18 residues. The V segment lost 1 base and the J segment 4 bases; nucleotides outside the gene matches: 11. CDR3 DNA sequence: TGTGCCAGCAGCTTAGTGGCTAGCGGGGGGCACCCCGGAGAGACCCAGTACTTC. Amino acids: CASSLVASGGHPGETQYF.

The rearrangement joins TRBV6-4 to TRBJ1-2; D might be TRBD1 (5 bases). V was pared by 6 bases and J by 4 bases, with 18 bases between. This CDR3 region has 15 residues. CDR1 is MRHNA, CDR2 SNTAGT, per germline. The CDR3, as DNA: TGTGCCAGCAGCCCAGGGTCCCCTCTCTTCTATGGCTACACCTTC. As protein: CASSPGSPLFYGYTF.

The chain uses TRBV5-1 and TRBJ2-2; no definite D call. This CDR3 is 12 amino acids long. V dropped 4 bases and J dropped 8 bases, with 9 bases sitting between them. From germline, CDR1 is SGHRS and CDR2 YFSETQ. CDR3 sequence: CASSRFQGELFF. Here the CDR3 DNA reads TGCGCCAGCAGCCGGTTCCAAGGGGAGCTGTTTTTT.

J is TRBJ2-1 and V is TRBV7-3, with D tentatively TRBD2 (6 bases). V was cut by 2 bases and J by 9 bases, with 20 bases left in between. The CDR3 has 16 amino acids. Germline V gives CDR1 SGHTA, CDR2 FQGTGA. CDR3 DNA sequence: TGTGCCAGCAGCTTAGGGCGGCCAGGCGCCGGGAGTGAGCAGTTCTTC. Translation: CASSLGRPGAGSEQFF.

The chain combines TRBV7-9 with TRBJ2-7; 7 nucleotides line up with TRBD1. V shed 5 bases, J shed 0 bases, and the junction held 7 bases outside the gene matches. From germline, CDR1 is SEHNR and CDR2 FQNEAQ (reference sequence). The CDR3 loop spans 15 amino acids. The CDR3 sequence is CASSAVRDSSYEQYF. The CDR3 DNA reads as TGTGCCAGCAGCGCCGTCCGGGACAGCTCCTACGAGCAGTACTTC. Variable domain in full (rest from reference TRBV7-9 and TRBJ2-7): DTGVSQNPRHKITKRGQNVTFRCDPISEHNRLYWYRQTLGQGPEFLTYFQNEAQLEKSRLLSDRFSAERPKGSFSTLEIQRTEQGDSAMYLCASSAVRDSSYEQYFGPGTRLTVT.

The CDR3, as DNA: TGCAGCGTCCTTTCCGGGACTCGCACAGATACGCAGTATTTT. Its protein product is CSVLSGTRTDTQYF. V is TRBV29-1 and J is TRBJ2-3; D is perhaps TRBD2 (6 bases). The V gene's germline CDR1 is SQVTM and CDR2 ANQGSEA. The CDR3 length is 14 residues. Trimming left V 6 bases short and J 1 base short, with 14 bases between.

V and J are TRBV18 and TRBJ1-1; D remains ambiguous. The CDR3 is 12 amino acids. From germline, CDR1 is KGHSH and CDR2 LQKENI. Trimming took off 3 bases at V and 8 bases at J, with 10 bases between the two ends. CDR3 sequence (DNA): TGTGCCAGCTCACCGGAGGTGGGAGAAGCTTTCTTT. This sequence encodes CASSPEVGEAFF.

The chain carries TRBV14 and TRBJ2-3; TRBD1 matches 8 bases. Germline V gene data show CDR1 as SGHDN and CDR2 as FVKESK. The CDR3 loop spans 15 amino acids. V shed 3 bases, J shed 6 bases, and the junction held 8 bases outside the gene matches. The CDR3 spells CASSQRTGWVDTQYF. Written as DNA, the CDR3 is TGTGCCAGCAGCCAGAGGACAGGGTGGGTGGATACGCAGTATTTT.

The V gene is TRBV7-9, the J gene TRBJ1-1, with TRBD1 identical over 7 bases. Germline assignment: CDR1 SEHNR and CDR2 FQNEAQ (reference sequence). The CDR3 consists of 16 residues. The trim removed 5 bases at V and 0 bases at J, leaving 9 bases unmatched. DNA of the CDR3: TGTGCCAGCAGCCCGTTCGGGACAGCCGTGAACACTGAAGCTTTCTTT. Translation: CASSPFGTAVNTEAFF.

The rearrangement links TRBV11-2 to TRBJ1-1; TRBD1 aligns across 10 bases. There are 18 residues in the CDR3. Germline lookup yields CDR1 SGHAT and CDR2 FQNNGV. Germline trimming cut 5 bases from V and 1 base from J; bases unmatched to any gene: 13. The CDR3 loop reads CASSPSGQGDWTNTEAFF. In DNA form, the CDR3 reads TGTGCCAGCAGCCCTAGCGGACAGGGGGATTGGACGAACACTGAAGCTTTCTTT.

The V call is TRBV19, the J call TRBJ1-5; TRBD1 matches at 12 bases. Losses at the gene ends were 7 bases for V and 6 bases for J; bases not matched to a gene: 13. The CDR3 consists of 17 residues. Per the germline V gene, CDR1 is LNHDA and CDR2 is SQIVND (reference sequence). The CDR3 DNA reads TGTGCCAGTACAGTTGCCCCGGGACAGGGGGCTGGTCAGCCCCAGCATTTT. As protein: CASTVAPGQGAGQPQHF.

V gene TRBV6-6 combines with J gene TRBJ1-2; maybe TRBD1 (5 bases). CDR1 and CDR2 (germline): MNHNY, SVGAGI (reference sequence). With 7 bases removed from V and 2 bases from J, the gap between germline ends came to 17 bases. The CDR3 consists of 15 residues. The CDR3 nucleotides are TGTGCCAGCACACCGCGAGACAGAATAAACTATGGCTACACCTTC. Protein: CASTPRDRINYGYTF.

Only one count was recorded for this clone. At one of its ends the junction is not consistent with the germline gene, which may arise from a read error. V gene TRBV7-7 combines with J gene TRBJ2-7; 9 positions match TRBD1. The CDR3 sequence is 13 residues long. The V gene's germline CDR1 is SSHAT and CDR2 FNYEAQ (reference sequence). As DNA, the CDR3 is TGTGCTAGCAGCTTAGGGACAGGGATTAAGCAGTACTTC. This codes for CASSLGTGIKQYF.

The genes are TRBV4-3 and TRBJ1-3; D uncertain. V shed 2 bases and J shed 0 bases, with 20 bases lying between them. This CDR3 has 19 amino acids. Looked up from germline, CDR1 is LGHNA and CDR2 is YSLEER. The CDR3 DNA reads as TGCGCCAGCAGCCAAAGCGGGTGGGGTGCGGGAGACTCTGGAAACACCATATATTTT. The encoded protein is CASSQSGWGAGDSGNTIYF.

V is TRBV7-2 and J is TRBJ1-1, with D tentatively TRBD1 (5 bases). Germline V CDR1 and CDR2: SGHTA, FQGNSA. This CDR3 spans 15 amino acids. Deletions cut 1 base from V and 0 bases from J, with 9 bases between. CDR3 residues: CASSLVYRLNTEAFF. In nucleotides, the CDR3 is TGTGCCAGCAGCTTAGTGTACAGGTTGAACACTGAAGCTTTCTTT.

The rearrangement uses TRBV5-1 and TRBJ2-5; TRBD1 matches 12 bases. The V gene end was trimmed by 4 bases and the J gene end by 7 bases; junction bases not matched to a gene: 8. The CDR3 has 15 residues. CDR1 is SGHRS and CDR2 is YFSETQ in the germline V gene. The CDR3 reads CASSPEGQGAGTQYF. The CDR3 nucleotides are TGCGCCAGCAGCCCCGAGGGACAGGGGGCTGGGACCCAGTACTTC.

V gene TRBV30 combines with J gene TRBJ2-1; 8 nucleotides align to TRBD2. The CDR3 runs 15 residues. The V segment lost 0 bases and the J segment 4 bases; nucleotides outside the gene matches: 5. The germline V gene has CDR1 GTSNPN and CDR2 SVGIG (reference sequence). CDR3 DNA sequence: TGTGCCTGGAGTGTATTCAGCGGGGGATACAATGAGCAGTTCTTC. It codes for CAWSVFSGGYNEQFF.

The chain links TRBV5-1 to TRBJ2-3, with TRBD1 matching 7 bases. The CDR3 totals 16 residues. CDR1 and CDR2 (germline): SGHRS, YFSETQ. The ends lost 4 bases at V and 0 bases at J; junction bases unmatched: 8. CDR3 sequence reads: CASSTWDSSSTDTQYF. CDR3 sequence (DNA): TGCGCCAGCAGCACCTGGGACAGCTCTAGCACAGATACGCAGTATTTT.

In its sample, this clone was seen a few times. The J gene is TRBJ1-5, the V gene TRBV25-1, with a weak D call TRBD1 (5 bases). The CDR3 length is 14 residues. Trimming removed 2 bases at V and 4 bases at J, with 9 bases between. Germline CDR1 MGHDK, CDR2 SYGVNS. The CDR3 DNA follows: TGTGCCAGCAGTGAACCGGGGGAGAATCAGCCCCAGCATTTT. Protein sequence: CASSEPGENQPQHF.

This clone came up a few times. The rearrangement uses TRBV7-3 and TRBJ2-1; TRBD2 might be the D (6 bases). This CDR3 region has 15 residues. Trimming left V 4 bases short and J 2 bases short, with 12 bases between. Per the germline V gene, CDR1 is SGHTA and CDR2 is FQGTGA. CDR3 sequence: CASSSDGGTYNEQFF. CDR3 nucleotide sequence: TGTGCCAGCAGCTCGGACGGGGGTACCTACAATGAGCAGTTCTTC.

The gene calls are TRBV6-4 and TRBJ2-7, with TRBD2 identical over 9 bases. The CDR3 is made up of 14 amino acids. The V gene's germline CDR1 is MRHNA and CDR2 SNTAGT. Trimming removed 10 bases from V and 5 bases from J; junction bases left unmatched: 12. The CDR3 DNA reads TGTGCCACCCCGGAGCGGGGGGTTGTCCACGAGCAGTACTTC. Translating gives CATPERGVVHEQYF.

The rearrangement links TRBV5-1 to TRBJ2-5; D not certain. The CDR3 runs to 14 residues. V gave up 0 bases and J gave up 2 bases, with 8 bases separating them. The V gene's germline CDR1 is SGHRS and CDR2 YFSETQ. The CDR3 spells CASSLVPTQETQYF. The CDR3 bases are TGCGCCAGCAGCTTGGTCCCAACTCAAGAGACCCAGTACTTC.

The chain joins TRBV5-4 to TRBJ1-4, with TRBD1 identical over 7 bases. The CDR3 extends over 19 amino acids. V lost 2 bases and J lost 7; bases outside the gene matches: 20. Germline lookup yields CDR1 SGHNT and CDR2 YYREEE (reference sequence). DNA for the CDR3: TGTGCCAGCAGCTTACCTTCGAGGTACCGGACAGGTAGTAGTGAAAAACTGTTTTTT. Its translation: CASSLPSRYRTGSSEKLFF.